This T cell receptor beta chain was retrieved from a study of blood T cell repertoires in COVID-19. Whole-study context: Collection of acute and convalescent COVID-19 samples took place in the United States, Italy and Spain.

Here immunoSEQ multiplex PCR was the method, and the copy in TCRdb shows in-frame clones only, minus some. This table has around 150,000 clones, roughly four fifths appearing once. The germline gives CDR1 LNHDA, CDR2 SQIVND (reference sequence). This CDR3 contains 16 residues. V lost 3 bases to trimming and J lost 14 bases, with 26 bases between them. This TCR came from an elderly woman with acute or convalescent COVID-19. The source material was peripheral blood. The J gene is TRBJ2-4, the V gene TRBV19; D is perhaps TRBD2 (6 bases). This chain's CDR3 is CASSIAGRESGPGEYF. CDR3 DNA: TGTGCCAGTAGTATCGCTGGACGGGAGAGTGGGCCTGGGGAGTACTTC.